Presented here are 6 T cell receptor beta chains from one specimen sequenced in a study of shared clonotypes between healthy human individuals. Measured with immunoSEQ multiplex PCR; TCRdb has only the in-frame clones, and not every one. The sample holds approximately 1.5 million clones, approximately 98% seen once. The sample was naive CD4+ T cells sorted from blood. Subset here: CD45RA+ positively selected. The origin of the receptors is a young man in good health.

The V and J genes are TRBV18 and TRBJ2-1; D is unclear. The germline gives CDR1 KGHSH, CDR2 LQKENI. Deletions cut 3 bases from V and 8 bases from J, with 11 bases between. This CDR3 region has 13 residues. This CDR3 is CASSPKDLYEQFF. As DNA, the CDR3 is TGTGCCAGCTCACCGAAAGACCTATATGAGCAGTTCTTC.

The chain couples TRBV7-2 to TRBJ2-3; D is unclear. CDR1 and CDR2 (germline): SGHTA, FQGNSA. This CDR3 is 17 amino acids long. V gave up 4 bases and J gave up 1 base, with 18 bases separating them. The chain's CDR3 is CASSSWLDSRGTDTQYF. CDR3 DNA: TGTGCCAGCAGCTCCTGGCTCGACTCGCGCGGCACAGATACGCAGTATTTT.

The DNA for the CDR3 is TGTGCCAGCTCACCCCGGGACCTCCTGCCAGATACGCAGTATTTT. Protein product: CASSPRDLLPDTQYF. The rearrangement joins TRBV18 to TRBJ2-3; D assignment may be TRBD1 or TRBD2 (5 bases each). V shed 3 bases and J shed 4 bases, with 14 bases lying between them. The CDR3 loop spans 15 amino acids. CDR1 is KGHSH, CDR2 LQKENI, per germline.

The rearrangement uses TRBV29-1 and TRBJ2-3; no firm D call. The CDR3 is 13 amino acids. Germline values: CDR1 SQVTM, CDR2 ANQGSEA. V was trimmed by 3 bases and J by 6 bases, leaving 13 bases between them. Here the CDR3 reads CSVDVHKRDTQYF. The CDR3 DNA reads TGCAGCGTTGATGTGCATAAAAGGGATACGCAGTATTTT.

This clone was observed a single time. The chain joins TRBV28 to TRBJ2-5; 8 nucleotides match TRBD2. V dropped 7 bases and J dropped 3; count of bases not matched to a gene: 16. The CDR3 runs 17 residues. Looked up from germline, CDR1 is MDHEN and CDR2 is SYDVKM. This chain's CDR3 is CASIPPPAGGREETQYF. Here the CDR3 DNA reads TGTGCCAGCATACCCCCCCCGGCGGGAGGTAGGGAAGAGACCCAGTACTTC.

To note about this clone: The sample contains more than one DNA sequence encoding this CDR3. The J gene is TRBJ2-1, the V gene TRBV27; 10 positions match TRBD2. Germline trimming cut 6 bases from V and 3 bases from J; bases unmatched to any gene: 8. The CDR3 totals 16 residues. Germline assignment: CDR1 MNHEY and CDR2 SMNVEV (reference sequence). CDR3 loop: CASSLLAGGLYNEQFF. CDR3 DNA sequence: TGTGCCAGCAGCCTGTTAGCGGGAGGCCTCTACAATGAGCAGTTCTTC.